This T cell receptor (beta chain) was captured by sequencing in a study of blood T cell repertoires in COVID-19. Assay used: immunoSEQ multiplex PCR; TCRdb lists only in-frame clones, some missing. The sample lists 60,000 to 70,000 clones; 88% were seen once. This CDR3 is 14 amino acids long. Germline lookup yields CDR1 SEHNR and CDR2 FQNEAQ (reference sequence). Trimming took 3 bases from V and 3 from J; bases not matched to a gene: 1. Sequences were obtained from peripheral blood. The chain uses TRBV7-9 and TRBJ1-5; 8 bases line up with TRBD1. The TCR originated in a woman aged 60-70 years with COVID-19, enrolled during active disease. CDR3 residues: CASSLGQDNQPQHF. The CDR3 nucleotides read TGTGCCAGCAGCTTGGGACAGGACAATCAGCCCCAGCATTTT. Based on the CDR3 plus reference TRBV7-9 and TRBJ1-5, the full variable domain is DTGVSQNPRHKITKRGQNVTFRCDPISEHNRLYWYRQTLGQGPEFLTYFQNEAQLEKSRLLSDRFSAERPKGSFSTLEIQRTEQGDSAMYLCASSLGQDNQPQHFGDGTRLSIL.